This T cell receptor beta chain was identified during a study of blood T cell repertoires in COVID-19 (dated by TCRdb to 2020 to 2021). With respect to the entire study: Samples covering the acute and convalescent phases of COVID-19 were provided by collaborators in the United States, Italy and Spain. HLA class I and class II types, where available, came from metadata supplied by the sample provider rather than from assay-based typing. Samples were obtained from the ongoing ImmuneRACE study (first 160 participants) and from roughly 1,300 subjects provided by 6 global collaborators. The material from the prospective study consisted of cDNA or gDNA derived from T cells, B-cell-depleted T cells, or PBMCs. The repertoires were released in a freely available public database meant as a resource for research on the immune response to SARS-CoV-2. Subjects who had been exposed to COVID-19, were actively infected with it, or had recovered from it provided the deeply sampled blood TCRbeta repertoires that made up the dataset. Nearly every sample came with metadata listing a de-identified subject ID, COVID-19 status, age in years and sex. General conclusions and limits of the study: Clinical and demographic metadata were provided uncurated, with the amount varying by source and participant.

The CDR3 has 13 amino acids, counting the end cysteine and phenylalanine. The entry retains the CDR3 DNA only, 39 bases that are in frame from base 1. The V end loses 0 bases and the J end loses 7 bases, and a stretch of 8 bases separates them. Based on the germline V gene, the CDR1 and CDR2 sequences are SGHDT and YYEEEE. The immunoSEQ Assay, a bias-controlled multiplex PCR, was used to amplify TCRbeta CDR3 regions from genomic DNA. In the original analysis: Within the assay, amplification of reference gene primers was used to estimate how many nucleated cells each sample contained. Sequence reads were collapsed and filtered to measure the absolute abundance of every unique TCRbeta CDR3 rearrangement. Productive Simpson clonality was computed per sample as the square root of Simpson's diversity index over productive rearrangements. TCRdb retrieved this table from immuneACCESS and kept in-frame rearrangements only. Not all clones are present; in checked studies, unresolved V genes account for under half, and no reason is known for the remainder. V, J and clone size derive from that table, while D and trimming were established from the DNA sequence. Within this sample are around 100,000 clones, with approximately 80% of them counted one time only. The ten largest clones capture 24% of the sample.

About this clone itself: Its target antigen remains unknown. Qualities for individual bases were not recorded, and no much larger clone is one base off.

Each collaborating institution followed its own protocols to collect whole blood in K2EDTA tubes. For TCRbeta analysis, collaborators shipped samples as frozen whole blood, isolated PBMCs, or DNA extracted from either of those sample types. Sequenced input: peripheral blood. The source is a human donor in a cohort sampled during active COVID-19. Here the chain combines TRBV5-6 and TRBJ1-3; TRBD1 could be the D gene, as 6 bases match. CDR3 protein: CASSLDRVNTIYF. The DNA sequence follows: TGTGCCAGCAGCTTGGACAGGGTTAACACCATATATTTT.